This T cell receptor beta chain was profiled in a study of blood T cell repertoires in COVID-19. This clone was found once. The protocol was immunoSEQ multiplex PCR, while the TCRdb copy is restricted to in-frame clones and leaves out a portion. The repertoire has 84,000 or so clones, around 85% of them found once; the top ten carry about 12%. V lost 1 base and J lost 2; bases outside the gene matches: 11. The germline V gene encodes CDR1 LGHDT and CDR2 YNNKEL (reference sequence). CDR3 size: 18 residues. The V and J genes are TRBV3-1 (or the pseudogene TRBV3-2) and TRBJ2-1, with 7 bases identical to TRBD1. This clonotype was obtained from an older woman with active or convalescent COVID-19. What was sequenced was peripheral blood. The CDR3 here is CASSQGRTGEHPYNEQFF. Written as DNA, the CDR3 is TGTGCCAGCAGCCAAGGCCGGACAGGTGAACACCCCTACAATGAGCAGTTCTTC.